Detailed here is one TCR beta chain. With a duration under 2 months, the hyperthyroidism was newly diagnosed in patients aged 18 to 65. Clinical symptoms, serum thyroxine, TRAb, thyroid ultrasound and orbital computed tomography established diagnosis. The germline gives CDR1 DFQATT, CDR2 SNEGSKA (reference sequence). This CDR3 is built from 14 residues. Trimming took off 1 base at V and 1 base at J, with 10 bases between the two ends. TCR beta CDR3 sequences were amplified from RNA transcripts. Using the HTBI primer set, a first-round RT-PCR was run on the TCR CDR3. Via MiXCR, TCRdb re-called the multiplex PCR reads, giving one row per CDR3 protein. The table shows some 740,000 distinct CDR3 sequences, with 11% to 15% occurring only once. This sample stems from a study of T cells in Graves' hyperthyroidism and ophthalmopathy.

The origin of this receptor is a young woman with Graves' hyperthyroidism. The specimen was blood. This rearrangement joins TRBV20-1 to TRBJ1-1; D gene ambiguous. The CDR3: CSARAQDTNTEAFF. CDR3 nucleotides: TGCAGTGCTAGAGCCCAAGACACGAACACTGAAGCTTTCTTT.